This T cell receptor beta chain was found in a study of blood T cell repertoires in COVID-19 (dated by TCRdb to about 2020). About the study as a whole: Samples covering the acute and convalescent phases of COVID-19 were provided by collaborators in the United States, Italy and Spain. Subjects who had been exposed to COVID-19, were actively infected with it, or had recovered from it provided the deeply sampled blood TCRbeta repertoires that made up the dataset. The samples were drawn from the first 160 participants of the ongoing ImmuneRACE study and from over 950 subjects provided by 6 global collaborators. Where available, HLA class I and class II types were obtained from metadata supplied by the sample provider rather than from assay-based typing. A freely available public database, intended as a resource for researchers studying the immune response to SARS-CoV-2, is where the repertoires were released. The prospective study material was composed of cDNA or gDNA derived from T cells, B-cell-depleted T cells, or PBMCs. The sample metadata nearly always contained a de-identified subject ID, COVID-19 status, age in years and sex.

The CDR3 sequence holds 14 residues, the cysteine and phenylalanine included. Here the CDR3 DNA is all that survives: 42 bases in frame from base 1. CDR1 and CDR2, looked up from the germline V gene, are SGHTA and FQGTGA. The V and J ends are trimmed by 10 bases and 2 bases, leaving 18 bases between them. A second Seattle source provided samples from volunteer blood donors who had recovered from COVID-19. Each collaborating institution followed its own protocols to collect whole blood in K2EDTA tubes. For TCRbeta analysis, collaborators shipped samples as frozen whole blood, isolated PBMCs, or DNA extracted from either of those sample types. The immunoSEQ Assay, a bias-controlled multiplex PCR, was used to amplify TCRbeta CDR3 regions from genomic DNA. The authors processed their data as follows. Within the assay, amplification of reference gene primers was used to estimate how many nucleated cells each sample contained. To quantify the absolute abundance of each unique TCRbeta CDR3 rearrangement, sequence reads were collapsed and filtered. Productive Simpson clonality was computed per sample as the square root of Simpson's diversity index over productive rearrangements. In TCRdb, the immuneACCESS table is reduced to in-frame sequences with V and J assigned. These tables do not hold every clone; where another copy was compared, an unresolved V gene accounts for under half, and the others remain unexplained. V, J and clone size are those of that table, while D and trimming were read from the DNA. The sample includes 200,000 to 300,000 clones, with about 88% observed a single time. The ten largest account for just under 1% of the sample.

Comments on this clone: Its target antigen remains unknown. No base quality values were provided; no much bigger clone lies one nucleotide off.

The full study reports these points: The quantity of clinical and demographic metadata differed by source and by participant and was supplied without curation.

The TCR comes from a woman aged 40-49 years who had recovered from COVID-19. This chain is built from TRBV7-3 and TRBJ2-7, and TRBD2 may be the D gene, going by 5 matching bases. The source material was peripheral blood. Read as DNA, the sequence is TGTGCCACTTCGGCGGGCCTCCCGCCCTACGAGCAGTACTTC. It codes for CATSAGLPPYEQYF.